Below are 8 T cell receptor beta chains sequenced from a single sample in a study of cytomegalovirus exposure and HLA in healthy donors. Both 60 Vbeta primers and 13 Jbeta primers went into the PCR. This table comes from immunoSEQ multiplex PCR, and its TCRdb copy is limited to in-frame clones, with some not included. Of roughly 180,000 clones in the sample, 70% to 90% are singletons; the top ten hold around 4.9%. Sample: PBMCs. The source is a girl between 10 and 17 years old in good health and CMV-seropositive.

The chain has TRBV19 and TRBJ1-4; D is possibly TRBD1 (6 bases). V lost 11 bases and J 9 bases, leaving 13 bases between the germline ends. The germline V gene has CDR1 LNHDA and CDR2 SQIVND (reference sequence). The CDR3 loop spans 11 amino acids. CDR3 DNA sequence: TGTGCCTCTATGGGGGCGCAAAAACTGTTTTTT. Translating gives CASMGAQKLFF. Complete variable domain (other parts from reference TRBV19 and TRBJ1-4): DGGITQSPKYLFRKEGQNVTLSCEQNLNHDAMYWYRQDPGQGLRLIYYSQIVNDFQKGDIAEGYSVSREKKESFPLTVTSAQKNPTAFYLCASMGAQKLFFGSGTQLSVL.

This clone was seen a single time. V gene TRBV2 combines with J gene TRBJ1-2; TRBD1 is a possible D gene (5 bases). Deletions cut 6 bases from V and 6 bases from J, with 17 bases between. Germline V lookup: CDR1 SNHLY, CDR2 FYNNEI. The CDR3 has 14 amino acids. CDR3: CASSFGGEGDGYTF. The DNA of the CDR3 is TGTGCCAGCAGCTTCGGGGGAGAAGGAGATGGCTACACCTTC.

Written as DNA, the CDR3 is TGTGCCAGTAGCTTAACAGGGTTAACATCTATAATTGCTGGAAACACCATATATTTT. Translated: CASSLTGLTSIIAGNTIYF. The V gene is TRBV19, the J gene TRBJ1-3; a weak D match, TRBD1 (6 bases). Germline V gene sequence: CDR1 LNHDA, CDR2 SQIVND (reference sequence). The V end was cut by 6 bases, the J end by 2 bases, with 26 bases between. The CDR3 is made up of 19 amino acids.

This chain links TRBV11-2 with TRBJ1-6; 9 bases are a match to TRBD1. V shed 6 bases, J shed 6 bases, and the junction held 12 bases outside the gene matches. This CDR3 region has 17 residues. CDR1 and CDR2 from the germline V gene are SGHAT and FQNNGV. DNA for the CDR3: TGTGCCAGCAGAGTACTCCGGGACAGGGATCGTAATTCACCCCTCCACTTT. This translates into CASRVLRDRDRNSPLHF. The full variable domain, with the rest looked up from reference TRBV11-2 and TRBJ1-6, is EAGVAQSPRYKIIEKRQSVAFWCNPISGHATLYWYQQILGQGPKLLIQFQNNGVVDDSQLPKDRFSAERLKGVDSTLKIQPAKLEDSAVYLCASRVLRDRDRNSPLHFGNGTRLTVT.

The chain links TRBV28 to TRBJ2-7; 8 bases fit TRBD2. Germline V gene lookup returns CDR1 MDHEN and CDR2 SYDVKM. The V gene end was trimmed by 6 bases and the J gene end by 2 bases; junction bases not matched to a gene: 9. CDR3 size: 15 residues. CDR3 sequence: CASRLRPGLAYEQYF. The DNA for the CDR3 is TGTGCCAGCAGGTTACGTCCGGGACTAGCCTACGAGCAGTACTTC.

The rearrangement uses TRBV5-1 and TRBJ2-1; 8 positions agree with TRBD2. The CDR3 length is 16 residues. The junction had 11 bases not matched to a gene; V was cut back by 0 bases and J by 9 bases. The germline V gene encodes CDR1 SGHRS and CDR2 YFSETQ. The CDR3 loop reads CASSLAAGVSSGEQFF. The DNA for the CDR3 is TGCGCCAGCAGCTTGGCAGCGGGGGTAAGTTCTGGTGAGCAGTTCTTC.

This sequence joins TRBV18 and TRBJ1-3, with a weak D call TRBD1 (5 bases). Germline CDR1 is KGHSH and CDR2 is LQKENI. CDR3 length: 16 residues. Deletions cut 5 bases from V and 0 bases from J, with 14 bases between. DNA of the CDR3: TGTGCCAGCTCAAGACAGACACGTAACTCTGGAAACACCATATATTTT. As protein: CASSRQTRNSGNTIYF.

V gene TRBV5-1 combines with J gene TRBJ1-1, with 8 bases fitting TRBD1. Germline assignment: CDR1 SGHRS and CDR2 YFSETQ. The CDR3 extends over 14 amino acids. The V and J ends lost 7 bases and 1 base, in that order; junction bases with no gene match: 6. CDR3 amino acids: CASAFGTGNTEAFF. The DNA of the CDR3 is TGCGCCAGCGCGTTCGGGACAGGGAACACTGAAGCTTTCTTT.